Detailed here is one T cell receptor beta chain. Antigen: not known. CDR1 is MNHNS, CDR2 SASEGT, per germline. CDR3 length: 14 amino acids. Germline trimming cut 5 bases from V and 2 bases from J; bases unmatched to any gene: 5. The assay was immunoSEQ multiplex PCR, and TCRdb's table has in-frame clones only and misses some. Seen here are tens of thousands of clones, around 84% observed once, and the top ten hold about 0.83%. The data were obtained in a study of OX40 agonist ivuxolimab in advanced cancers. For the study at large: Patients were given ivuxolimab, an antibody that agonizes OX40 (CD134). The study, taken as a whole, reports: Still undetermined is the antigen specificity of the expanded peripheral T cells.

This sequence joins TRBV6-1 and TRBJ2-7; 8 nucleotides line up with TRBD1. The specimen comprised CD4+ or CD8+ T cells sorted from blood, sampled in a trial of the OX40 agonist ivuxolimab. The sequence was obtained from an adult with an advanced solid tumor such as melanoma, head and neck, liver or kidney cancer. The CDR3, as DNA: TGTGCCAGCAGTTGGACAGGGAGCACCTACGAGCAGTACTTC. Its translation is CASSWTGSTYEQYF.